These T cell receptor beta chains were read from a single sample in a study of early T cells in non-severe SARS-CoV-2 infection. Each CDR3 protein gets one entry after TCRdb re-called the 5' RACE reads with MiXCR. The repertoire includes around 64,000 distinct CDR3 sequences, roughly 12% of them detected once, and around 1.5% sits in the top ten. The specimen comprised whole blood, sampled at baseline. The receptor set was obtained from an adult who was a healthcare worker with PCR-confirmed SARS-CoV-2 infection or an uninfected control (not recorded which). CDR3s include the opening cysteine and the closing phenylalanine or tryptophan. The D gene is left open where the match is weak. Not all rows give a size; the values are once, few, many and, for expanded clones, a class.

cdr3_aa cdr3_nt j_call d_call v_call clone_size
CASSLDRGSTDTQYF TGTGCCAGCAGCTTGGACAGGGGTAGCACAGATACGCAGTATTTT TRBJ2-3 TRBD1 TRBV5-4 -
CASSSGETQYF TGTGCCAGCAGTTCAGGAGAGACCCAGTACTTC TRBJ2-5 - TRBV11-2 many
CASSQTGQYNEQFF TGTGCCAGCAGCCAAACGGGACAGTACAATGAGCAGTTCTTC TRBJ2-1 TRBD1 TRBV5-5 few
CASSGGYGYTF TGTGCCAGTTCAGGTGGCTATGGCTACACCTTC TRBJ1-2 - TRBV28 -
CAITVGPYNEQFF TGTGCCATCACCGTCGGACCTTACAATGAGCAGTTCTTC TRBJ2-1 - TRBV10-3 -
CAISESGDQETQYF TGTGCCATCAGTGAGTCGGGGGATCAAGAGACCCAGTACTTC TRBJ2-5 - TRBV10-3 few
CAIRGSPGVTEAFF TGTGCCATCAGGGGGTCCCCCGGGGTCACTGAAGCTTTCTTT TRBJ1-1 - TRBV10-3 -
CASSLTRGVHEQYF TGTGCCAGCAGCTTAACTCGGGGGGTCCACGAGCAGTACTTC TRBJ2-7 TRBD2 TRBV13 few
CASSLRTGGTTEAFF TGTGCCAGCAGCTTACGGACAGGGGGAACCACTGAAGCTTTCTTT TRBJ1-1 TRBD1 TRBV7-6 many
CSVVEQGTTGELFF TGCAGCGTTGTGGAGCAGGGGACCACCGGGGAGCTGTTTTTT TRBJ2-2 - TRBV29-1 few
CASGSRGSEAFF TGTGCTAGTGGTTCCAGGGGATCTGAAGCTTTCTTT TRBJ1-1 - TRBV12-5 many
CASSSLDYEQYF TGTGCCAGCAGCTCCCTCGACTACGAGCAGTACTTC TRBJ2-7 - TRBV13 many
CASSPKNMNTEAFF TGTGCCAGCAGCCCCAAGAACATGAACACTGAAGCTTTCTTT TRBJ1-1 - TRBV7-8 -
CATSDLRDSGRYGYTF TGTGCCACCAGTGATTTGCGGGACAGTGGACGCTATGGCTACACCTTC TRBJ1-2 TRBD1 TRBV24-1 -
CASSRTGQGAVAGANVLTF TGTGCCAGCAGCCGCACGGGACAGGGGGCAGTGGCTGGGGCCAACGTCCTGACTTTC TRBJ2-6 TRBD1 TRBV7-9 many
CASSLGQPNEKLFF TGCGCCAGCAGCCTCGGACAGCCTAATGAAAAACTGTTTTTT TRBJ1-4 - TRBV5-1 few
CATQNNEQFF TGTGCCACCCAAAACAATGAGCAGTTCTTC TRBJ2-1 - TRBV6-2/TRBV6-3 many
CASSQPKGGEDYGYTF TGTGCCAGCAGCCAGCCTAAGGGGGGCGAGGACTATGGCTACACCTTC TRBJ1-2 - TRBV4-2 few
CSAGGRTNTGELFF TGCAGTGCTGGGGGACGAACGAACACCGGGGAGCTGTTTTTT TRBJ2-2 - TRBV20-1 -
CASSLGGWTSGAFTDTQYF TGTGCCAGCAGCTTAGGGGGATGGACTAGCGGGGCGTTCACAGATACGCAGTATTTT TRBJ2-3 TRBD2 TRBV7-9 few
CASSQTSLTSGRETQYF TGTGCCAGCAGCCAGACGTCCCTCACTAGCGGGAGGGAGACCCAGTACTTC TRBJ2-5 TRBD2 TRBV14 -
CSRLYGYTF TGCAGCCGTCTATATGGCTACACCTTC TRBJ1-2 - TRBV29-1 few
CSALDPGQNNSPLHF TGCAGTGCCCTCGACCCGGGACAGAATAATTCACCCCTCCACTTT TRBJ1-6 TRBD1 TRBV20-1 few
CASTSFRDTTSKGPYGYTF TGTGCCAGCACTTCCTTCCGGGACACGACCTCGAAGGGTCCCTACGGCTACACCTTC TRBJ1-2 - TRBV6-2/TRBV6-3 many
CASSYAHAGYGYTF TGTGCCAGCAGTTACGCGCATGCGGGCTATGGCTACACCTTC TRBJ1-2 - TRBV6-6 -
CASSHSLDNIQYF TGTGCCAGCAGCCATTCTCTGGACAACATTCAGTACTTC TRBJ2-4 - TRBV7-9 -
CSARQGNSYEQYF TGCAGTGCTCGACAGGGGAACTCCTACGAGCAGTACTTC TRBJ2-7 TRBD1 TRBV20-1 -
CASKYPSNYGYTF TGTGCCAGCAAGTATCCGTCCAACTATGGCTACACCTTC TRBJ1-2 - TRBV28 many
CSANTPTGSSSYEQYF TGCAGTGCCAATACCCCGACAGGGTCGAGCTCCTACGAGCAGTACTTC TRBJ2-7 TRBD1 TRBV20-1 few
CASSLLFSYEQYF TGTGCCAGCAGTTTATTGTTCTCCTACGAGCAGTACTTC TRBJ2-7 - TRBV27 -